The 12 T cell receptor beta chains below all came from one sample that was sequenced in a study of a mutant IDH1 vaccine in newly diagnosed glioma. Documented time point: baseline, week 1 (first vaccination visit). Specified treatment: pre-vaccination baseline after standard-of-care therapy. Sequencing used immunoSEQ multiplex PCR; TCRdb keeps in-frame clones, though not all of them. This repertoire shows roughly 86,000 clones, around 80% found once; its top ten account for 7% to 9%. The sample was PBMCs, taken from a glioma patient treated with radiotherapy, temozolomide or both. These receptors were collected from a man aged 35 to 55 with glioma.

The chain uses TRBV6-6 and TRBJ1-6; D unresolved. CDR1 MNHNY and CDR2 SVGAGI come from the germline V gene (reference sequence). V lost 5 bases, J lost 7 bases, and 3 bases lay in between. The CDR3 is made up of 11 amino acids. The CDR3 bases are TGTGCCAGCAGTCTGAATTCACCCCTCCACTTT. This codes for CASSLNSPLHF.

This chain links TRBV6-6 with TRBJ2-7, with 7 bases lining up with TRBD2. CDR3 size: 15 residues. Germline trimming cut 6 bases from V and 0 bases from J; bases unmatched to any gene: 8. The germline V gene has CDR1 MNHNY and CDR2 SVGAGI (reference sequence). Here the CDR3 DNA reads TGTGCCAGCAGCACCGTGGGAGGGGCCTCCTACGAGCAGTACTTC. Encoded protein: CASSTVGGASYEQYF.

Written as DNA, the CDR3 is TGCGCCAGCAGTGAAGGTCGTACCTCCGAGCAGTACTTC. Protein product: CASSEGRTSEQYF. This chain links TRBV10-2 with TRBJ2-7; no reliable D call. The V end was cut by 3 bases, the J end by 6 bases, with 12 bases between. This CDR3 contains 13 residues. Germline CDR1 is WSHSY and CDR2 is SAAADI.

The rearrangement links TRBV27 to TRBJ1-3, with D hard to call. Germline V gene data show CDR1 as MNHEY and CDR2 as SMNVEV (reference sequence). The V and J ends lost 7 bases and 0 bases respectively, with 16 bases between them. The length of the CDR3 is 16 residues. The CDR3 region has the DNA TGTGCCAGCACCCCATCGCCCGCCACCTCTGGAAACACCATATATTTT. Protein product: CASTPSPATSGNTIYF.

The chain employs TRBV15 and TRBJ1-5; TRBD1 is a possible D gene (5 bases). Trimming took 1 base from V and 0 from J, leaving 19 bases between them. The CDR3 covers 19 residues. Looked up from germline, CDR1 is LNHNV and CDR2 is YYDKDF (reference sequence). Written as DNA, the CDR3 is TGTGCCACCAGCAGAGCGGACAAGGGGTTCGGGTATAGCAATCAGCCCCAGCATTTT. The encoded protein is CATSRADKGFGYSNQPQHF.

Here the CDR3 reads CASSLRGTRPSSYEQYF. Here the CDR3 DNA reads TGTGCCAGCAGTTTAAGGGGGACAAGACCATCCTCCTACGAGCAGTACTTC. This chain connects TRBV27 to TRBJ2-7, with D maybe TRBD1 (6 bases). In germline, CDR1 is MNHEY, CDR2 SMNVEV (reference sequence). V was trimmed by 2 bases and J by 0 bases, leaving 17 bases between them. The CDR3 is 17 amino acids.

J is TRBJ2-7 and V is TRBV10-3; 11 bases align to TRBD2. V lost 3 bases and J lost 4; bases outside the gene matches: 5. Germline loops: CDR1 ENHRY, CDR2 SYGVKD. The CDR3 runs to 15 residues. The CDR3 coding sequence is TGTGCCATCAGTGACTCTAGCGGGGGGTGGTACGAGCAGTACTTC. Translated: CAISDSSGGWYEQYF.

The J gene is TRBJ2-2, the V gene TRBV6-1; TRBD1 is a possible D gene (6 bases). The ends were cut back, 8 bases at V and 1 base at J, with 11 bases in the middle. Looked up from germline, CDR1 is MNHNS and CDR2 is SASEGT. There are 14 residues in the CDR3. The CDR3: CASWTDLNTGELFF. For the CDR3, the DNA is TGTGCCAGCTGGACAGATTTGAACACCGGGGAGCTGTTTTTT.

The genes are TRBV4-3 and TRBJ2-1, with 7 bases identical to TRBD2. Trimming removed 4 bases from V and 1 base from J; junction bases left unmatched: 4. CDR1 and CDR2 (germline): LGHNA, YSLEER. The CDR3 runs to 15 residues. The CDR3: CASSRGLESYNEQFF. The CDR3 bases are TGCGCCAGCAGCCGTGGACTAGAGTCCTACAATGAGCAGTTCTTC.

The V gene is TRBV11-2, the J gene TRBJ2-7; D gene uncertain. Trimming shortened V by 2 bases and J by 3 bases, and 5 bases separated the two germline ends. The CDR3 sequence is 12 residues long. The germline gives CDR1 SGHAT, CDR2 FQNNGV. CDR3 sequence (DNA): TGTGCCAGCAGCTTAAAGAGCTACGAGCAGTACTTC. It yields the protein CASSLKSYEQYF.

V and J are TRBV5-6 and TRBJ1-2; TRBD1 agrees at 8 bases. V shed 0 bases, J shed 8 bases, and the junction held 3 bases outside the gene matches. The CDR3 is 13 amino acids. Germline V gives CDR1 SGHDT, CDR2 YYEEEE. CDR3 bases: TGTGCCAGCAGCTTGGGGACAGGGCAGGGCTACACCTTC. It yields the protein CASSLGTGQGYTF.

V usage is TRBV4-2 and J usage is TRBJ1-2; D gene uncertain. Trimming took 3 bases from V and 9 from J, leaving 20 bases between them. This CDR3 contains 15 residues. Germline-derived CDR1 and CDR2 are LGHNA and YNFKEQ. The CDR3 loop is CASSHNVDPRVSYTF. CDR3 DNA sequence: TGTGCCAGCAGCCATAACGTGGACCCGAGGGTGAGCTACACCTTC.